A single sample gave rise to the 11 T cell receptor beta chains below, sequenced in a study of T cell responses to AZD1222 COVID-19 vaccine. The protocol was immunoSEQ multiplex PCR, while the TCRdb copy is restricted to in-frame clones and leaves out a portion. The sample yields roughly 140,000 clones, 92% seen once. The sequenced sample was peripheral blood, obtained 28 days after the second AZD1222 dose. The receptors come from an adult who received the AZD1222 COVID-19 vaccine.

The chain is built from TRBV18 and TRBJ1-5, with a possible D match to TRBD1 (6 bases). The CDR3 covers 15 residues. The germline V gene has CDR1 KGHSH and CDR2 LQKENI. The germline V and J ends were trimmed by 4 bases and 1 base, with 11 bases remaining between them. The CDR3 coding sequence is TGTGCCAGCTCACTCGAACAGGGCAGCAATCAGCCCCAGCATTTT. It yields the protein CASSLEQGSNQPQHF.

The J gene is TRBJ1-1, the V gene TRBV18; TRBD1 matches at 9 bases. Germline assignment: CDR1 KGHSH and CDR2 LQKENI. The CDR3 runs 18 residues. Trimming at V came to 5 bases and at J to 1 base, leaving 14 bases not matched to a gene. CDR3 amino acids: CASSAVEQGAQGNTEAFF. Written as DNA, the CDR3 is TGTGCCAGCTCAGCAGTGGAACAGGGGGCGCAGGGGAACACTGAAGCTTTCTTT.

CDR3 in amino acids: CASSLSGTPNYGYTF. In DNA, the CDR3 is TGCGCCAGCAGCTTGTCCGGGACACCTAACTATGGCTACACCTTC. J is TRBJ1-2 and V is TRBV5-1, with a weak D call TRBD1 (6 bases). Trimming left V 1 base short and J 0 bases short, with 10 bases between. CDR1 and CDR2 from the germline V gene are SGHRS and YFSETQ. The CDR3 covers 15 residues. Combining the CDR3 with reference TRBV5-1 and TRBJ1-2 gives the whole variable domain KAGVTQTPRYLIKTRGQQVTLSCSPISGHRSVSWYQQTPGQGLQFLFEYFSETQRNKGNFPGRFSGRQFSNSRSEMNVSTLELGDSALYLCASSLSGTPNYGYTFGSGTRLTVV.

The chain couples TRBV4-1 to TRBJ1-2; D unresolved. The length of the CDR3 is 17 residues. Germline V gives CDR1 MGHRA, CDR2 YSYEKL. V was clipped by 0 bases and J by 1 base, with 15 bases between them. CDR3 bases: TGCGCCAGCAGCCAAGATTTTTCGGCAGGCCTTAACTATGGCTACACCTTC. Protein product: CASSQDFSAGLNYGYTF.

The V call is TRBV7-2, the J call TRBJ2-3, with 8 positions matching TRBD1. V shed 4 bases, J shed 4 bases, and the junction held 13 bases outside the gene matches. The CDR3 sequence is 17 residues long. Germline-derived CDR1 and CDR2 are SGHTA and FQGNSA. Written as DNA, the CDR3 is TGTGCCAGCAGCTCCAGGGGGCTAGCAACCGGTGCAGATACGCAGTATTTT. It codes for CASSSRGLATGADTQYF.

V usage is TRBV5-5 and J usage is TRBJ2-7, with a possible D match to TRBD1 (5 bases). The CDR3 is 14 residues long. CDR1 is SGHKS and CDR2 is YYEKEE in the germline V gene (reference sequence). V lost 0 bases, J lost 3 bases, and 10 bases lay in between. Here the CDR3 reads CASSLGQGVYEQYF. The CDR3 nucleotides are TGTGCCAGCAGCTTGGGTCAGGGTGTCTACGAGCAGTACTTC.

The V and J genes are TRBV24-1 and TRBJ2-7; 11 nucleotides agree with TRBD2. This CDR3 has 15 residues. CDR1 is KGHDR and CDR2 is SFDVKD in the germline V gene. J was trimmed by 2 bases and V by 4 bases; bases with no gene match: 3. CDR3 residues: CATSDGLAGTYEQYF. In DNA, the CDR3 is TGTGCCACCAGTGACGGACTAGCGGGTACCTACGAGCAGTACTTC.

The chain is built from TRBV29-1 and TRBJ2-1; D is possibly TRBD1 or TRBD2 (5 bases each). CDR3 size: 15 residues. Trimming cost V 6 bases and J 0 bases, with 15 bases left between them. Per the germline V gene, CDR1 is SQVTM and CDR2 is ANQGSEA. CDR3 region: CSVVDRLNSYNEQFF. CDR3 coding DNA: TGCAGCGTCGTTGACAGACTAAACTCCTACAATGAGCAGTTCTTC.

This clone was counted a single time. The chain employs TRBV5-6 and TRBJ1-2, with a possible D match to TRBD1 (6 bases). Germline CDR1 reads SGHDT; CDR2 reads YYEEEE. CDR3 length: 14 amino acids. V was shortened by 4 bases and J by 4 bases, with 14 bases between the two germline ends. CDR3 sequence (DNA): TGTGCCAGCAGCGCGATCACAGGGTCCTATGGCTACACCTTC. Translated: CASSAITGSYGYTF.

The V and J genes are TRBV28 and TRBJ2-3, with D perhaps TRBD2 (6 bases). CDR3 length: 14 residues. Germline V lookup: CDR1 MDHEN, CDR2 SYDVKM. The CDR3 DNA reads TGTGCTATTGGGCGGCGGGGTGACACAGATACGCAGTATTTT. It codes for CAIGRRGDTDTQYF. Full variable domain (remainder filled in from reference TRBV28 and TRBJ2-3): DVKVTQSSRYLVKRTGEKVFLECVQDMDHENMFWYRQDPGLGLRLIYFSYDVKMKEKGDIPEGYSVSREKKERFSLILESASTNQTSMYLCAIGRRGDTDTQYFGPGTRLTVL.

CDR3 sequence: CASSQDRGSGANVLTF. For the CDR3, the DNA is TGCGCCAGCAGCCAAGACAGGGGCTCTGGGGCCAACGTCCTGACTTTC. The rearrangement joins TRBV4-3 to TRBJ2-6, with D perhaps TRBD1 (6 bases). Germline V gene data show CDR1 as LGHNA and CDR2 as YSLEER. Trimming removed 0 bases at V and 0 bases at J, with 6 bases between. The CDR3 extends over 16 amino acids.